This T cell receptor beta chain was recorded in a study of shared clonotypes between healthy human individuals. About the study: In total, the donors were two women and three men aged 18 to 49. Researchers assigned three CD4 naive, three CD4 memory, two CD8 naive and one CD8 memory plate to each donor.

Genomic DNA (from each subset) was split evenly across several immunoSEQ plates. Sequencing was performed with immunoSEQ multiplex PCR; in TCRdb, only in-frame clones are kept and a portion is missing. The sample comprises roughly 1,500,000 clones, approximately 98% of which are singletons, and around 0.45% rests with the top ten. A remark on this clone: The antigen remains undetermined.

Germline CDR1 reads SGHNT; CDR2 reads YYREEE (reference sequence). The CDR3 runs 16 residues. V lost 2 bases to trimming and J lost 5 bases; unmatched junction nucleotides: 10. The study, taken as a whole, reports: Several donors shared approximately 5% of their naive CD4 clonotypes.

The sample comprised naive CD4+ T cells sorted from blood. Subset denoted: CD45RA+ positively selected. The chain combines TRBV5-4 with TRBJ2-3; TRBD1 aligns across 8 bases. The clonotype originates from a young man in good health. In DNA, the CDR3 is TGTGCCAGCAGCTTTTCAGGGGGCGAAATAGGAGATACGCAGTATTTT. Its translation is CASSFSGGEIGDTQYF.